This T cell receptor beta chain was recovered during a study of T cells in Graves' hyperthyroidism and ophthalmopathy. In this sample, this clonotype turned up many times. Amplification targeted TCR beta CDR3 regions from RNA transcripts. A first-round RT-PCR of the TCR CDR3 used the HTBI primer set. TCRdb redid the calling of the multiplex PCR reads with MiXCR, one entry per CDR3 protein. The data hold fewer than 600,000 distinct CDR3 sequences, with around 14% observed a single time. From germline, CDR1 is SNHLY and CDR2 FYNNEI. V lost 8 bases, J lost 5 bases, and 11 bases lay in between. The CDR3 totals 12 residues.

The V and J genes are TRBV2 and TRBJ2-3; D not certain. The clonotype comes from a woman under 30 with Graves' hyperthyroidism. Input material: blood. The CDR3 sequence: CASEGEVDTQYF. In DNA form, the CDR3 reads TGTGCCAGCGAAGGTGAGGTAGATACGCAGTATTTT.